This TCR beta chain stems from a study of blood T cell repertoires in COVID-19. Study at large: Whether acute or convalescent, the COVID-19 samples came from the United States, Italy and Spain. From T cells, B-cell-depleted T cells, or PBMCs came the material, which was cDNA or gDNA.

V lost 3 bases to trimming and J lost 3 bases; unmatched junction nucleotides: 6. CDR1 and CDR2 (germline): KGHSH, LQKENI. The CDR3 is 16 residues long. Method: immunoSEQ multiplex PCR; TCRdb's copy keeps in-frame clones and lacks some. The sample consists of around 36,000 clones, 75% to 90% of them appearing once. Sequencing was performed on peripheral blood. This chain connects TRBV18 to TRBJ2-2; 8 bases match TRBD2. The receptor's source is a human donor in a cohort sampled during active COVID-19. The CDR3 DNA sequence: TGTGCCAGCTCACCCTCCGGGACTAGGGACACCGGGGAGCTGTTTTTT. This gives the protein CASSPSGTRDTGELFF.